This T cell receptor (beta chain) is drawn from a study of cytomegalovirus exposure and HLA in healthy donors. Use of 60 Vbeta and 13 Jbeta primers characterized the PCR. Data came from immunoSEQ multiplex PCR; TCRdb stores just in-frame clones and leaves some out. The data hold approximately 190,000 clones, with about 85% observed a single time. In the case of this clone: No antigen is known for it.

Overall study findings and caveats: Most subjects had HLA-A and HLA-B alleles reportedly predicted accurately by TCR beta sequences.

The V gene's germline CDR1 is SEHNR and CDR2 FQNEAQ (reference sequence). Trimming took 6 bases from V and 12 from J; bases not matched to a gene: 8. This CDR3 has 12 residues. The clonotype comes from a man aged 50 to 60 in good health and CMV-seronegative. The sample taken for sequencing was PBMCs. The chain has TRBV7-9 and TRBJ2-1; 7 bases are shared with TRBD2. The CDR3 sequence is CASSSPGGRQFF. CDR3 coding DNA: TGTGCCAGCAGTTCCCCCGGGGGGAGGCAGTTCTTC.